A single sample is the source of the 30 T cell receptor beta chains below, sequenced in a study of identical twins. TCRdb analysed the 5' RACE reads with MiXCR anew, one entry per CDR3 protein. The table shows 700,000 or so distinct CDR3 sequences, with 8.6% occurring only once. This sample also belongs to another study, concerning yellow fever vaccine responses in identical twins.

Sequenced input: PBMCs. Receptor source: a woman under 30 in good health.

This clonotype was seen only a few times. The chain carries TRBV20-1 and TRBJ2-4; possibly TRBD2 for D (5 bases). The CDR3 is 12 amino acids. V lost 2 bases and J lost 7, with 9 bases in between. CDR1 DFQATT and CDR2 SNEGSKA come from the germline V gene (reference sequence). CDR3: CSARREGNIQYF. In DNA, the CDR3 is TGCAGTGCTAGACGGGAAGGGAACATTCAGTACTTC.

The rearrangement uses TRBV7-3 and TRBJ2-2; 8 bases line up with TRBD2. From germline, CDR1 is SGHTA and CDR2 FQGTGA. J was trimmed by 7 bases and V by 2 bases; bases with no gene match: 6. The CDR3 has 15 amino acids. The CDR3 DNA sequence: TGTGCCAGCAGCTTAGACGGGGGGGCCGTCGGGGAGCTGTTTTTT. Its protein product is CASSLDGGAVGELFF.

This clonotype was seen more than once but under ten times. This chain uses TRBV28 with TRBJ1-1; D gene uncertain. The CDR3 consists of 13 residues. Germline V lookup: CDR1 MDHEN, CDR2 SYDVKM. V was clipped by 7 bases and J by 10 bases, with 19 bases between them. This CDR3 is CASTPPTPGAAFF. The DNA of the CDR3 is TGTGCCAGCACCCCCCCGACGCCAGGCGCAGCTTTCTTT.

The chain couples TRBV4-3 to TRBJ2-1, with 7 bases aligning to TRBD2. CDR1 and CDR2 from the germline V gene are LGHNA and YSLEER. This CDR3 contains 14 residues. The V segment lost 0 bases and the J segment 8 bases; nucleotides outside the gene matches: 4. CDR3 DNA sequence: TGCGCCAGCAGCCAAGATCCTAGCGGCGATGAGCAGTTCTTC. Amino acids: CASSQDPSGDEQFF.

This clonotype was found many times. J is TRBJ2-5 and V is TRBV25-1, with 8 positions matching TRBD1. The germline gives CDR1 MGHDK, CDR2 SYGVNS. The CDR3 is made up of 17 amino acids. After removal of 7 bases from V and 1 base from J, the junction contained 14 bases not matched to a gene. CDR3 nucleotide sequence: TGTGCCAGCACTGGTAACCGGGACAGGCTAATCCAAGAGACCCAGTACTTC. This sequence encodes CASTGNRDRLIQETQYF.

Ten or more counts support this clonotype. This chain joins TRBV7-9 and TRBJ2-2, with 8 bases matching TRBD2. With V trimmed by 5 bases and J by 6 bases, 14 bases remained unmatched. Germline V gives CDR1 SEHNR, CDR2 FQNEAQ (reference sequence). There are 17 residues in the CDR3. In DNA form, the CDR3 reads TGTGCCAGCAGCCACTCGCCCGGGACTAGTGGCGCCGGGGAGCTGTTTTTT. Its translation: CASSHSPGTSGAGELFF.

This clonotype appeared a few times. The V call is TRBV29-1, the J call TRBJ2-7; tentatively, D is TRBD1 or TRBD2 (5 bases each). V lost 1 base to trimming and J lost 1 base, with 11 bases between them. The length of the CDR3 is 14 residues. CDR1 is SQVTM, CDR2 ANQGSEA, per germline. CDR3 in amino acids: CSVEGGTDSYEQYF. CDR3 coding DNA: TGCAGCGTTGAAGGGGGGACGGATTCCTACGAGCAGTACTTC.

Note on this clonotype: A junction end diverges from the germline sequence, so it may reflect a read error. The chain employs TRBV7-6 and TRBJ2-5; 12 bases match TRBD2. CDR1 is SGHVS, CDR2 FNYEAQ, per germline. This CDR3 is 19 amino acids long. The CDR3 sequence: CTSSLADINRLAGEETQYF. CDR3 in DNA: TGTACCAGCAGCTTAGCGGATATCAATAGACTAGCGGGGGAGGAGACCCAGTACTTC.

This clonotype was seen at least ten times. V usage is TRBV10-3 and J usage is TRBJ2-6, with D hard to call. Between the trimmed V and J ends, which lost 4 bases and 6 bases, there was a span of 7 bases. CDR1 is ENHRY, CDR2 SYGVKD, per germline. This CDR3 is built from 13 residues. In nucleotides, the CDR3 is TGTGCCATCAGTGGGGAAGTGGCCAACGTCCTGACTTTC. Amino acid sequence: CAISGEVANVLTF.

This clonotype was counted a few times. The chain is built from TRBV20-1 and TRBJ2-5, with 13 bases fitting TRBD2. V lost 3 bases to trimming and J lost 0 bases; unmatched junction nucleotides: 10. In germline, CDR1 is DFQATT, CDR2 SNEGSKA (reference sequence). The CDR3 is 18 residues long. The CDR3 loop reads CSASLGTSGRGYQETQYF. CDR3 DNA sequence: TGCAGTGCTAGTCTCGGCACTAGCGGGAGGGGGTACCAAGAGACCCAGTACTTC.

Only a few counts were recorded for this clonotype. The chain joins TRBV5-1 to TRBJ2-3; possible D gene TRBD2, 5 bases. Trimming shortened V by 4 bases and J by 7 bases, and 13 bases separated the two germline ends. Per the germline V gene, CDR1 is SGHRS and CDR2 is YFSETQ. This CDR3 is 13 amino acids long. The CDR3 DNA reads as TGCGCCAGCAGCCCTGAAACTAGGAATACGCAGTATTTT. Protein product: CASSPETRNTQYF.

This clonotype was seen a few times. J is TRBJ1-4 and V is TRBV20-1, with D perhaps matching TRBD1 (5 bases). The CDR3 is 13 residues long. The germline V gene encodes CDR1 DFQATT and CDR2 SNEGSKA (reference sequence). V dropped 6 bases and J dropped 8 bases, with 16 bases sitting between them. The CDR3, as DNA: TGCAGTGCGAAACGGGGGGGTAGCGAAAAACTGTTTTTT. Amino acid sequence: CSAKRGGSEKLFF.

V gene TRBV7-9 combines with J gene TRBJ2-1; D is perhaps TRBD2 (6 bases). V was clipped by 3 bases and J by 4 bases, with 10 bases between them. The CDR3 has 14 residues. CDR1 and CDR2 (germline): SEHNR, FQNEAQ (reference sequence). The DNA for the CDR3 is TGTGCCAGCAGCTTCCGGGAGTTGTACAATGAGCAGTTCTTC. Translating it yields CASSFRELYNEQFF.

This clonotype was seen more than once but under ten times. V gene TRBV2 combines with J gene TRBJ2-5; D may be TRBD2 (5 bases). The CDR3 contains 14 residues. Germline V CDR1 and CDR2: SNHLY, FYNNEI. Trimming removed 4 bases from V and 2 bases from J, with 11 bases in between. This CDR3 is CASSGRLSQETQYF. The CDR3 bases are TGTGCCAGCAGTGGGAGGCTGTCGCAAGAGACCCAGTACTTC.

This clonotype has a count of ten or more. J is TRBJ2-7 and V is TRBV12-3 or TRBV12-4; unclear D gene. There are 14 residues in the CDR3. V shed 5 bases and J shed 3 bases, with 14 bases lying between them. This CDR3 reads CASSAQRDGYEQYF. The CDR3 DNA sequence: TGTGCCAGCAGTGCCCAGCGAGACGGCTACGAGCAGTACTTC.

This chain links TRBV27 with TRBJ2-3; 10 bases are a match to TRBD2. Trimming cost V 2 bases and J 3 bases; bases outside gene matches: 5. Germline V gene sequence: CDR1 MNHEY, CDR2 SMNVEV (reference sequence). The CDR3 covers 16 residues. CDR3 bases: TGTGCCAGCAGTTTAGAAAGCGGGGGGGTGACAGATACGCAGTATTTT. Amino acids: CASSLESGGVTDTQYF.

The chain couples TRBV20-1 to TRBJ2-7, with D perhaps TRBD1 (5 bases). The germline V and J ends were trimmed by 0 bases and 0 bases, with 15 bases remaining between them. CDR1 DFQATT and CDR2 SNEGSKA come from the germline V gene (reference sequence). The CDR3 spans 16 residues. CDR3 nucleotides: TGCAGTGCTAGAGATCTAAGGGGCGCGCCCTCCTACGAGCAGTACTTC. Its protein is CSARDLRGAPSYEQYF.

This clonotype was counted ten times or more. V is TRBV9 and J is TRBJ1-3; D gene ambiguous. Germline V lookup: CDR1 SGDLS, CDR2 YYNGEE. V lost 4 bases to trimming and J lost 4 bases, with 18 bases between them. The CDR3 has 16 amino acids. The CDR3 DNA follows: TGTGCCAGCAGCCCACCCGGAGCAGGACGGGGAAACACCATATATTTT. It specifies CASSPPGAGRGNTIYF.

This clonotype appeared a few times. CDR3 nucleotides: TGTGCCAGCAGCCGGGACCCCAGCCATGAGCAGTTCTTC. Its protein product is CASSRDPSHEQFF. The rearrangement links TRBV6-1 to TRBJ2-1; perhaps D is TRBD1 or TRBD2 (5 bases each). Trimming took 6 bases from V and 8 from J, leaving 14 bases between them. The germline V gene encodes CDR1 MNHNS and CDR2 SASEGT. The CDR3 runs 13 residues.

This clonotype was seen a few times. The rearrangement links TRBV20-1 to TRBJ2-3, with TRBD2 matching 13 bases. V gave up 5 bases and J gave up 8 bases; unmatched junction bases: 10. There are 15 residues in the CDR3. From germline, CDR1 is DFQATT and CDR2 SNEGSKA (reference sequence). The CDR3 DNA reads TGCAGTGCTTTAGGACTAGCGGGGGCCCAGGGTACGCAGTATTTT. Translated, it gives CSALGLAGAQGTQYF.

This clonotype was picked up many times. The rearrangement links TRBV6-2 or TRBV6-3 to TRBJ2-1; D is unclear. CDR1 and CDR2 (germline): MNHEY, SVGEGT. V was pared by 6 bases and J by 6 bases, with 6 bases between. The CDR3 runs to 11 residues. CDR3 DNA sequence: TGTGCCAGCAGGCGGTCCAATGAGCAGTTCTTC. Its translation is CASRRSNEQFF.

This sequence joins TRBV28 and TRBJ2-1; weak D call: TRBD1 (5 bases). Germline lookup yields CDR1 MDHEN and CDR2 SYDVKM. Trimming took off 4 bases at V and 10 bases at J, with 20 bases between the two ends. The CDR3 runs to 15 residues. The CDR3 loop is CASSSPGDIKGEQFF. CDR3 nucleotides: TGTGCCAGCAGTTCCCCCGGCGATATCAAGGGGGAGCAGTTCTTC.

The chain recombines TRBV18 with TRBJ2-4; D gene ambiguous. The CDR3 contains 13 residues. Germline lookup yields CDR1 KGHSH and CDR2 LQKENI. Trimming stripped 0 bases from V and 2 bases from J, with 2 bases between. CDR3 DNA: TGTGCCAGCTCACCACCGACCAAAAACATTCAGTACTTC. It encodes CASSPPTKNIQYF.

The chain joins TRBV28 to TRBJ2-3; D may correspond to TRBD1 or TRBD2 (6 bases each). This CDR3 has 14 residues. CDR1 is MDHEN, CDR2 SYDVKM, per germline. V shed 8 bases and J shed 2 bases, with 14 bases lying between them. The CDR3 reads CASGGQKTTDTQYF. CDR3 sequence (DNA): TGTGCCAGCGGGGGGCAGAAAACCACAGATACGCAGTATTTT.

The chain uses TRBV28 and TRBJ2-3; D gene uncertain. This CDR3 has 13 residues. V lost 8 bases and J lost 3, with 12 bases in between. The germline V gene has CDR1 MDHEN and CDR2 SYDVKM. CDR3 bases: TGTGCCAGCGGCGCAGCCGGAACAGATACGCAGTATTTT. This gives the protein CASGAAGTDTQYF.

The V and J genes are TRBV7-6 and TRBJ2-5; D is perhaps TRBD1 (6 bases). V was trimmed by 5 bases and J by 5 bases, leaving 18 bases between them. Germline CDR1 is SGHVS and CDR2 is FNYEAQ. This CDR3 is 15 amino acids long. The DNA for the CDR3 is TGTGCCAGCAGCACACCAAAGACAGGTTACGAGACCCAGTACTTC. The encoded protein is CASSTPKTGYETQYF.

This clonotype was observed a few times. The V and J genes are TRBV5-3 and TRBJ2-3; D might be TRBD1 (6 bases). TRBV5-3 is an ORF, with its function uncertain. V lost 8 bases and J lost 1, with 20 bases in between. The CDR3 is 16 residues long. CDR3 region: CASALKPGAGTDTQYF. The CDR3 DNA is TGTGCCAGTGCTCTTAAACCAGGGGCCGGCACAGATACGCAGTATTTT.

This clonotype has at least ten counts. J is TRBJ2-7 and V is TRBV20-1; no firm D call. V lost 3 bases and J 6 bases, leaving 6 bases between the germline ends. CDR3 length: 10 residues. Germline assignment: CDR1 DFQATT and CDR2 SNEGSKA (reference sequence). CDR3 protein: CSASETEQYF. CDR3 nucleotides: TGCAGTGCTAGTGAAACCGAGCAGTACTTC.

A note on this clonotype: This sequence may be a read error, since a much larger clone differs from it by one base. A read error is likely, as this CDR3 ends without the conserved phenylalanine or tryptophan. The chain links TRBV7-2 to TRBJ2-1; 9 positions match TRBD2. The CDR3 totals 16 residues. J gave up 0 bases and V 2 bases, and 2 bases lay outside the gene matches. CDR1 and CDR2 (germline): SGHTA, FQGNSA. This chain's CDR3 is CASSLISGSSYNEQFY. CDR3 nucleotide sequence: TGTGCCAGCAGCTTAATTAGCGGGAGCTCCTACAATGAGCAGTTCTAC.

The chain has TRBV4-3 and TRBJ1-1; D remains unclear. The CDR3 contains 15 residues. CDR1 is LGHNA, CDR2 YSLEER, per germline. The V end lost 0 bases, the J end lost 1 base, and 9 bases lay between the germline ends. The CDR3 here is CASSQEPRSNTEAFF. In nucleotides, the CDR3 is TGCGCCAGCAGCCAAGAACCCAGATCGAACACTGAAGCTTTCTTT.